This is a list of T cell receptor beta chains from one sample in a study of T cells after posttransplantation cyclophosphamide. Using immunoSEQ multiplex PCR, the repertoire was profiled, and TCRdb retains in-frame clones only, with some absent. Among about 52,000 clones listed, roughly 84% were seen once. Sequencing was carried out using PBMCs. The origin of the receptors is a man under 40 with a blood cancer, CMV-positive, and with a related stem cell donor. Both conserved end residues are part of each CDR3. A D gene is named only where the DNA matches it firmly. Size tells how often a clone was seen (once, few, many) or the class of an expanded clone, and some rows leave it out.

j_call d_call clone_size v_call cdr3_nt cdr3_aa
TRBJ1-3 NA NA TRBV5-1 TGCGCCAGCAGCGCCCCCAGGGCCCGCTCTGGAAACACCATATATTTT CASSAPRARSGNTIYF
TRBJ1-1 TRBD1 NA TRBV29-1 TGCAGCGTTGTAACAGGGGGCACTGAAGCTTTCTTT CSVVTGGTEAFF
TRBJ1-5 TRBD1 NA TRBV2 TGTGCCAGCAGTGAAATACAGGGGGAACGGCAGCCCCAGCATTTT CASSEIQGERQPQHF
TRBJ2-5 NA NA TRBV18 TGTGCCAGCTCACCTTTCGACAGCCAAGAGACCCAGTACTTC CASSPFDSQETQYF
TRBJ2-5 TRBD2 NA TRBV5-1 TGCGCCAGCAGCGAGGCGTGGGGGGGAGAGACCCAGTACTTC CASSEAWGGETQYF
TRBJ2-2 TRBD1 NA TRBV5-5 TGTGCCAGCAGCCCGAACAGGGGGAACACCGGGGAGCTGTTTTTT CASSPNRGNTGELFF
TRBJ2-1 NA NA TRBV6-5 TGTGCCAGCAGTTACTCGAACGGGAGAGCTGAGCAGTTCTTC CASSYSNGRAEQFF
TRBJ2-3 NA NA TRBV6-6 TGTGCCAGCAGTTGGGGCGGGGTTAGCACAGATACGCAGTATTTT CASSWGGVSTDTQYF
TRBJ2-1 NA NA TRBV28 TGTGCCAGCAGTCTAACCTTCGACAGAGGATCCTACAATGAGCAGTTCTTC CASSLTFDRGSYNEQFF
TRBJ2-5 TRBD1 once TRBV7-3 TGTGCCAGCAGCGCCGCGCCGACAGGGAACCAAGAGACCCAGTACTTC CASSAAPTGNQETQYF
TRBJ1-5 TRBD1 NA TRBV19 TGTGCCAGTAGTATAGTCGAGGGGGCAAGACAGCCCCAGCATTTT CASSIVEGARQPQHF
TRBJ2-3 TRBD2 NA TRBV27 TGTGCCAGCAGACAAGGACTAGCGGGATGGTCGGGCACAGATACGCAGTATTTT CASRQGLAGWSGTDTQYF
TRBJ2-5 TRBD1 NA TRBV5-4 TGTGCCAGCAGCCCCGGGACAGGCCAAGAGACCCAGTACTTC CASSPGTGQETQYF
TRBJ2-7 TRBD1 NA TRBV4-1 TGCGCCAGCAGCCAAGTAACCCAGGGACAGGCTGAGCAGTACTTC CASSQVTQGQAEQYF
TRBJ2-1 TRBD1 NA TRBV2 TGTGCCAGCAGTATGCGGAGACAGGGGAATTACAATGAGCAGTTCTTC CASSMRRQGNYNEQFF